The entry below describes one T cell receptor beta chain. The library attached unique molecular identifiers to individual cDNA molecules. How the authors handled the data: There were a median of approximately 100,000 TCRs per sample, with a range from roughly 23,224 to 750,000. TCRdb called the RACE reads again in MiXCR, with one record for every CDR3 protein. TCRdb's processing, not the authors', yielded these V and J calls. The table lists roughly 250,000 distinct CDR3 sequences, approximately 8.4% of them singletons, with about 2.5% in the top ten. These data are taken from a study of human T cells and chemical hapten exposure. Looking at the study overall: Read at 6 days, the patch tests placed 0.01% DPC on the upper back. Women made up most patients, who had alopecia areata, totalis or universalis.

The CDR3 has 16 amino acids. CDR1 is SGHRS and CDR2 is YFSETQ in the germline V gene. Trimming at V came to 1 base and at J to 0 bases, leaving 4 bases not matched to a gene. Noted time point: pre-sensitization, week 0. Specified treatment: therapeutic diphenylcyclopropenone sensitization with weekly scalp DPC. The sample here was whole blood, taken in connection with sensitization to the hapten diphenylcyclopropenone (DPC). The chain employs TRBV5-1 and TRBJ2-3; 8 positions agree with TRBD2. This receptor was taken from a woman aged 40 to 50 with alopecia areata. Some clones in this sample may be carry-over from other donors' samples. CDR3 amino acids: CASSLRASGSTDTQYF. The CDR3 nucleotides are TGCGCCAGCAGCTTGAGGGCTAGCGGGAGCACAGATACGCAGTATTTT.